This T cell receptor (beta chain) was identified in a study of sequential checkpoint blockade in melanoma. Across the whole study: Both treatment sequences were followed by maintenance nivolumab.

TCRdb's copy holds only in-frame clones and misses some; the assay was immunoSEQ multiplex PCR. The sample lists 25,000 to 35,000 clones; more than 60% were seen once. The treatment was: randomized to nivolumab then ipilimumab (arm A) or the reverse (arm B). None of the patients previously received DNA-damaging chemotherapy. PBMC sorting kept live CD3+CD8+ cells without CD19 or CD56. This clone appeared a single time. This clonotype was obtained from a human donor with melanoma. Material: CD8+ T cells sorted from blood (inferred from file names), obtained from a patient given nivolumab and ipilimumab in sequence.

The chain's CDR3 is CASRAGSYKDYGYTF. In DNA, the CDR3 is TGCGCCAGCCGGGCGGGCAGCTATAAGGACTATGGCTACACCTTC. The chain joins TRBV5-1 to TRBJ1-2; D gene unclear. In germline, CDR1 is SGHRS, CDR2 YFSETQ. This CDR3 is built from 15 residues. V shed 7 bases and J shed 3 bases, with 19 bases lying between them.